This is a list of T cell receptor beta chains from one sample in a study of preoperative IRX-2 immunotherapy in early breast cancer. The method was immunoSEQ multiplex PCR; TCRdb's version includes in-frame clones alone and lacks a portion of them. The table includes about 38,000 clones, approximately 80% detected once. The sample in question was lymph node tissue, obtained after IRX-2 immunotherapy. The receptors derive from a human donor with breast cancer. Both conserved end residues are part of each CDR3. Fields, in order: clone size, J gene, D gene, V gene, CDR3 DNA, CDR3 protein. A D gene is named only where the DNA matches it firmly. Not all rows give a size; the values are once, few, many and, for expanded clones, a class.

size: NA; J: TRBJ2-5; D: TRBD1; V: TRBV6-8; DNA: TGTGCCAGCAGTGGGACAGGGACCAAACAAGAGACCCAGTACTTC; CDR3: CASSGTGTKQETQYF
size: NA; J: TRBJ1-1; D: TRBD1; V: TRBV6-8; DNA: TGTGCCAGCAGCCGCTCAGGGGGAAGGACTGAAGCTTTCTTT; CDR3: CASSRSGGRTEAFF
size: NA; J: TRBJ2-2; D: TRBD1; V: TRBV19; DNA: TGTGCCAGTAACGAAGCAGGGGGCGGAACCGGGGAGCTGTTTTTT; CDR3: CASNEAGGGTGELFF
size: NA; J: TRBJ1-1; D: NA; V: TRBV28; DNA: TGTGCCAGCAGGGGTTGGAGGGTTACTGAAGCTTTCTTT; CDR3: CASRGWRVTEAFF
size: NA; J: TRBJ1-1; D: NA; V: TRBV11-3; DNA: TGTGCCAGCAGCTTATGGCCGGATTTGAACACTGAAGCTTTCTTT; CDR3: CASSLWPDLNTEAFF
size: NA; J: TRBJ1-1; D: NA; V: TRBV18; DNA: TGTGCCACCACGACAGGTTTGAACACTGAAGCTTTCTTT; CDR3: CATTTGLNTEAFF
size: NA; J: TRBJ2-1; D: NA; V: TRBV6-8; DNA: TGTGCCAGCAGCCCCCTGCGAGATGAGCAGTTCTTC; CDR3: CASSPLRDEQFF
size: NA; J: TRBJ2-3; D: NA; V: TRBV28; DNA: TGTGCCAGCAGTTTATTGGGCTACGTAGATACGCAGTATTTT; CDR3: CASSLLGYVDTQYF
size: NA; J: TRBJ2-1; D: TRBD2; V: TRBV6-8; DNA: TGTGCCAGCAGCGGGACTAGCGGGGGCCCTAGCTCCTACAATGAGCAGTTCTTC; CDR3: CASSGTSGGPSSYNEQFF
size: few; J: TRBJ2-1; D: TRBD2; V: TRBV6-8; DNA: TGTGCCAGCAGTTACAGTGGTAGCGGGGGGGCATTCCGTCAGGAGCAGTTCTTC; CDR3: CASSYSGSGGAFRQEQFF
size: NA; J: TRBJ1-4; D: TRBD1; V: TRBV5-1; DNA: TGCGCCAGCAGCAGGGCCGGGACAGGAGGAGAAAAACTGTTTTTT; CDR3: CASSRAGTGGEKLFF
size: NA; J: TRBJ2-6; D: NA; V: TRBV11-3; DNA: TGTGCCAGCAGCTTAGGTCGGGACTCTGGGGCCAACGTCCTGACTTTC; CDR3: CASSLGRDSGANVLTF
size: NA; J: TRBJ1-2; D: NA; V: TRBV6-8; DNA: TGTGCCCCCTGGTGGAAAGGACCCTATGGCTACACCTTC; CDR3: CAPWWKGPYGYTF
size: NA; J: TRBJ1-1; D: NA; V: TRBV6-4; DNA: TGTGCCAGCAGTTACTCTGGGGGGCTCACTGAAGCTTTCTTT; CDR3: CASSYSGGLTEAFF
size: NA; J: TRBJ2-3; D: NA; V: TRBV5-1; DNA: TGCGCCAGCAGCTTAAACACCCTGGCGGATACGCAGTATTTT; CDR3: CASSLNTLADTQYF
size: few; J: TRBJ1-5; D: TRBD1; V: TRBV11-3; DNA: TGTGCCAGCAGCAGACAGGGAAGAGGCAATCAGCCCCAGCATTTT; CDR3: CASSRQGRGNQPQHF
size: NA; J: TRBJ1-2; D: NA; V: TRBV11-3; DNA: TGTGCCAGCAGCTTGGTCGGGGATTACTATGGCTACACCTTC; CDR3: CASSLVGDYYGYTF
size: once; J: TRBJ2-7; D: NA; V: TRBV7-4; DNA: TGTGCCAGCAGCTTAGTGCAGGGTCACGAGCAGTACTTC; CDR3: CASSLVQGHEQYF
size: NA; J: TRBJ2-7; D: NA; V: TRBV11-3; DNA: TGTGCCAGCAGCTTGGGGTCACACTCCTACGAGCAGTACTTC; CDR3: CASSLGSHSYEQYF
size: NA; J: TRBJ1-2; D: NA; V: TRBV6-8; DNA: TGTGCCAGCAGTTACAAAGGGGGTATGACTTCTAACTATGGCTACACCTTC; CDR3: CASSYKGGMTSNYGYTF
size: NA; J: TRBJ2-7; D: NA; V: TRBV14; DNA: TGTGCCAGCAGCCAAGTGGGCGCTTTGGCGGCTAACTACGAGCAGTACTTC; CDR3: CASSQVGALAANYEQYF
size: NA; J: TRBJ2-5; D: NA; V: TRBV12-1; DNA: TGTGCCAGCAGCTTAGCCGGGGGCGAGACCCAGTACTTC; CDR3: CASSLAGGETQYF
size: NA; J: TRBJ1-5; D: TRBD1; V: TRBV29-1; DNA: TGCAGCGTTGGGATTGGGACAGGGAATCAGCCCCAGCATTTT; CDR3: CSVGIGTGNQPQHF
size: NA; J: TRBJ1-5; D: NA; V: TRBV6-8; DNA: TGTGCCACCCTTGCGGCAACAGATAGCAATCAGCCCCAGCATTTT; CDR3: CATLAATDSNQPQHF
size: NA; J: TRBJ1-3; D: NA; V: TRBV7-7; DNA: TGTGCCAGCAGCAGCCGACCGAGATCTGGAAACACCATATATTTT; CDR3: CASSSRPRSGNTIYF
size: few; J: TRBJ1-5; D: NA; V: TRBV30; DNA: TGTGCCTGGAGTGTACGAGGACAGAGCAATCAGCCCCAGCATTTT; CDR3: CAWSVRGQSNQPQHF
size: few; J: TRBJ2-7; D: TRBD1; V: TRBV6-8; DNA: TGTGCCAGCAGTACGGAACAGGGGCGACCCTACGAGCAGTACTTC; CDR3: CASSTEQGRPYEQYF
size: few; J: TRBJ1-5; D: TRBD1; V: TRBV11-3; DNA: TGTGCCAGCAGCTGGGGGACAGGGGGTAGAAGCAATCAGCCCCAGCATTTT; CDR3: CASSWGTGGRSNQPQHF
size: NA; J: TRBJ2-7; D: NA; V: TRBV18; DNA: TGTGCCAGCTCCCTCTCCGCCCCAAGTCGTGGTGAGCAGTACTTC; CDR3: CASSLSAPSRGEQYF
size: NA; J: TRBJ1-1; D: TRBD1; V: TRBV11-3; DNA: TGTGCCAGCAGCTTGGACGGAAGACAGGGAGGAAGTCGGAACACTGAAGCTTTCTTT; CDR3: CASSLDGRQGGSRNTEAFF
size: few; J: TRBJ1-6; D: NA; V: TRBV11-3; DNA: TGTGCCAGCAACCCTGCGGGGGACACTTCACCCCTCCACTTT; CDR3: CASNPAGDTSPLHF
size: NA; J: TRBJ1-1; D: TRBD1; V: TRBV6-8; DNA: TGTGCCAGCAGACTCGACAGGGGAGTGACTGAAGCTTTCTTT; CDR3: CASRLDRGVTEAFF
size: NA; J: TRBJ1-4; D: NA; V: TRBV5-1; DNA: TGCGCCAGCAGCTTGGGACTCGGTAGAGGCGAAAAACTGTTTTTT; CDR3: CASSLGLGRGEKLFF
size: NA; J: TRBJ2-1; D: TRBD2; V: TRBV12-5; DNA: TGTGCCACCGGGACTAGCGGGGTGTTGTCCTCCTACAATGAGCAGTTCTTC; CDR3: CATGTSGVLSSYNEQFF
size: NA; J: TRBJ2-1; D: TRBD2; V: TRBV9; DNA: TGTGCCAGCAGGGGACCTAGCGGGGTCTACAATGAGCAGTTCTTC; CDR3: CASRGPSGVYNEQFF